This T cell receptor (beta chain) originates from a study of blood T cell repertoires in COVID-19. About the research overall: Samples came from the United States, Italy and Spain, spanning acute and convalescent COVID-19.

Produced via immunoSEQ multiplex PCR; TCRdb's table is partial and in-frame only. The sample has roughly 150,000 clones, 84% seen once. This TCR came from a woman in her 50s with acute or convalescent COVID-19. Sequenced: peripheral blood.

In DNA, the CDR3 is TGTGCCAGCAGCGCAGGGTTCGGGGCCAACGTCCTGACTTTC. Protein: CASSAGFGANVLTF. This rearrangement joins TRBV25-1 to TRBJ2-6, with D possibly TRBD1 on 5 matching bases. The CDR3 runs 14 residues. V was trimmed by 6 bases and J by 4 bases, leaving 10 bases between them. CDR1 is MGHDK, CDR2 SYGVNS, per germline.